Below, 8 T cell receptor beta chains from the same sample are listed, as sequenced in a study of cytomegalovirus exposure and HLA in healthy donors. The PCR was carried out with 60 Vbeta primers and 13 Jbeta primers. Some clones are missing from TCRdb's copy, which holds only in-frame ones; the method was immunoSEQ multiplex PCR. Of about 77,000 clones detected, around 84% appear once; the ten largest clones hold around 4.2%. The specimen sequenced was PBMCs. Receptors were obtained from a man in his forties in good health and CMV-seronegative.

The DNA of the CDR3 is TGTGCCAGCAGCGCAACAGGCTATGGCTACACCTTC. The encoded protein is CASSATGYGYTF. This chain connects TRBV5-6 to TRBJ1-2; maybe TRBD1 (5 bases). Between the trimmed V and J ends, which lost 4 bases and 4 bases, there was a span of 8 bases. The CDR3 runs to 12 residues. Germline V gives CDR1 SGHDT, CDR2 YYEEEE.

J is TRBJ1-1 and V is TRBV19; TRBD1 matches 9 bases. With V trimmed by 5 bases and J by 1 base, 5 bases remained unmatched. The CDR3 contains 15 residues. Germline CDR1 LNHDA, CDR2 SQIVND (reference sequence). The CDR3 DNA follows: TGTGCCAGTAGTTGGGGGGACAGGGCGAACACTGAAGCTTTCTTT. Residues: CASSWGDRANTEAFF.

The rearrangement links TRBV7-3 to TRBJ2-5, with TRBD2 matching over 8 bases. Germline trimming cut 6 bases from V and 5 bases from J; bases unmatched to any gene: 8. CDR1 is SGHTA, CDR2 FQGTGA, per germline. The CDR3 totals 14 residues. DNA for the CDR3: TGTGCCAGCAGTCCCGGGACTAGGGGGGAGACCCAGTACTTC. The encoded protein is CASSPGTRGETQYF.

The chain links TRBV30 to TRBJ2-3, with TRBD2 matching 8 bases. Germline values: CDR1 GTSNPN, CDR2 SVGIG (reference sequence). Trimming at V came to 0 bases and at J to 4 bases, leaving 6 bases not matched to a gene. This CDR3 comprises 15 residues. CDR3 protein: CAWSVSSGFADTQYF. CDR3 bases: TGTGCCTGGAGTGTCTCTAGCGGGTTTGCAGATACGCAGTATTTT.

The chain is built from TRBV9 and TRBJ2-7; maybe TRBD2 (6 bases). Germline CDR1 and CDR2: SGDLS and YYNGEE. Trimming stripped 0 bases from V and 2 bases from J, with 12 bases between. The CDR3 length is 15 residues. The CDR3 nucleotides read TGTGCCAGCAGCGTAGGTGATAGCGGAACCTACGAGCAGTACGTC. Its protein is CASSVGDSGTYEQYV.

The chain has TRBV11-2 and TRBJ1-1; the D is unclear. Trimming removed 5 bases from V and 4 bases from J, with 14 bases in between. The length of the CDR3 is 14 residues. CDR1 and CDR2 (germline): SGHAT, FQNNGV. The CDR3 DNA follows: TGTGCCAGCAGCCCACGGTTGTTTGGCACTGAAGCTTTCTTT. Its protein product is CASSPRLFGTEAFF.

This chain uses TRBV6-1 with TRBJ2-7; D gene unclear. V lost 6 bases and J 4 bases, leaving 7 bases between the germline ends. In germline, CDR1 is MNHNS, CDR2 SASEGT. CDR3 size: 11 residues. CDR3 sequence: CASRERYEQYF. The CDR3 DNA sequence: TGTGCCAGCAGGGAACGGTACGAGCAGTACTTC.

The V call is TRBV7-9, the J call TRBJ2-1, with 12 bases lining up with TRBD2. CDR3 length: 15 amino acids. The J segment lost 6 bases and the V segment lost 2 bases, leaving 2 bases of the junction unmatched. Germline-derived CDR1 and CDR2 are SEHNR and FQNEAQ (reference sequence). The CDR3 sequence is CASSLLAGGSNEQFF. CDR3 in DNA: TGTGCCAGCAGCTTACTAGCGGGAGGGTCCAATGAGCAGTTCTTC.